Here is one T cell receptor beta chain with its context. Trimming removed 2 bases at V and 0 bases at J, with 9 bases between. This CDR3 has 15 residues. Germline loops: CDR1 SGHTA, CDR2 FQGTGA. Original data processing: How many nucleated cells were present was estimated from reference gene primer amplification. TCRdb keeps only in-frame clones here, not all; method: immunoSEQ multiplex PCR. That table is the source of V, J and clone size, and D and trimming were worked out from the DNA. The top ten clones hold over 4% of a sample with about 220,000 clones, approximately 78% of them seen once. Seattle patients were enrolled while actively infected and followed longitudinally. The sample originates from a study of blood T cell repertoires in COVID-19. Background on the study: The origin of the acute and convalescent COVID-19 samples was the United States, Italy and Spain. From T cells, B-cell-depleted T cells, or PBMCs came the material, which was cDNA or gDNA.

The chain links TRBV7-3 to TRBJ2-3, with D possibly TRBD2 on 5 matching bases. This clonotype was obtained from a woman aged 70-85 years with COVID-19, enrolled during active disease. Specimen: peripheral blood. CDR3 sequence: CASSLLGGSTDTQYF. DNA of the CDR3: TGTGCCAGCAGCTTATTAGGCGGGAGCACAGATACGCAGTATTTT.